Listed below are T cell receptor beta chains from one sample, sequenced in a study of blood T cell repertoires in COVID-19. Data came from immunoSEQ multiplex PCR; TCRdb stores just in-frame clones and leaves some out. Of under 300,000 clones listed, roughly 87% are singletons. Sequencing was done on a sample of PBMCs or T cells enriched from blood (not recorded which). The source of these receptors is a woman younger than 45 with acute COVID-19. Both conserved end residues are part of each CDR3. D genes are given only for firm matches. Expanded clones are given a class, and other clones once, few, many or no size at all.

>TRBJ2-5|.|TRBD2|TRBV4-1
CASSLGLAGKETQYF
TGCGCCAGCAGCCTCGGACTAGCGGGCAAAGAGACCCAGTACTTC
>TRBJ2-3|.|TRBD2|TRBV28
CASSMGLAGADTQYF
TGTGCCAGCAGTATGGGACTAGCGGGGGCAGATACGCAGTATTTT
>TRBJ2-3|.|TRBD2|TRBV7-8
CASSALLAGARTDTQYF
TGTGCCAGCAGCGCCTTACTAGCGGGGGCCCGAACAGATACGCAGTATTTT
>TRBJ1-5|.|.|TRBV28
CASSQGSPKTQHF
TGTGCCAGCAGCCAGGGGTCCCCTAAGACCCAGCATTTT
>TRBJ1-1|.|TRBD1|TRBV6-5
CASAMTGSNTEAFF
TGTGCCAGCGCAATGACAGGGTCGAACACTGAAGCTTTCTTT
>TRBJ1-3|.|TRBD1|TRBV5-4
CASSQRDRSGGNTIYF
TGTGCCAGCAGCCAACGGGACAGATCAGGAGGAAACACCATATATTTT
>TRBJ1-4|.|.|TRBV6-5
CATASGEINEKLFF
TGTGCCACAGCCTCGGGAGAGATTAATGAAAAACTGTTTTTT
>TRBJ1-2|.|.|TRBV7-2
CASSPTTHPGGYTF
TGTGCCAGCAGCCCAACCACGCATCCGGGTGGCTACACCTTC
>TRBJ1-6|.|TRBD1|TRBV3-1/TRBV3-2
CASSQQRQGASPLHF
TGTGCCAGCAGCCAACAGAGACAGGGTGCTTCACCCCTCCACTTT
>TRBJ1-2|.|TRBD1|TRBV9
CASSVTQGQPGGGYTF
TGTGCCAGCAGCGTAACCCAGGGACAGCCCGGGGGCGGCTACACCTTC
>TRBJ2-7|once|.|TRBV5-5
CASSLTQANYEQYF
TGTGCCAGCAGCTTGACACAGGCAAACTACGAGCAGTACTTC
>TRBJ2-5|.|.|TRBV9
CASSVGQGRETQYF
TGTGCCAGCAGCGTAGGTCAGGGGAGAGAGACCCAGTACTTC
>TRBJ1-1|.|.|TRBV7-2
CASSLWGLGNTEAFF
TGTGCCAGCAGCTTATGGGGCCTGGGGAACACTGAAGCTTTCTTT
>TRBJ2-3|.|TRBD1|TRBV4-3
CASSQEGGSTDTQYF
TGCGCCAGCAGCCAAGAAGGGGGCAGCACAGATACGCAGTATTTT
>TRBJ2-1|.|.|TRBV5-1
CATKPEGSYNEQFF
TGCGCCACCAAGCCAGAAGGGAGCTACAATGAGCAGTTCTTC
>TRBJ1-5|.|.|TRBV7-9
CASSLDRNNQPQHF
TGTGCCAGCAGCTTAGACAGGAACAATCAGCCCCAGCATTTT
>TRBJ2-7|.|TRBD1|TRBV12-3/TRBV12-4
CASSTVDRDRRFF
TGTGCCAGCAGCACCGTAGACCGGGACAGGAGGTTCTTC
>TRBJ1-2|.|.|TRBV9
CASSLGGGADGYTF
TGTGCCAGCAGCCTAGGTGGGGGCGCGGATGGCTACACCTTC
>TRBJ2-7|.|TRBD1|TRBV5-1
CASSLGLGQGAYEQYF
TGCGCCAGCAGCTTGGGATTAGGACAGGGTGCCTACGAGCAGTACTTC
>TRBJ2-1|.|.|TRBV10-3
CAISDKTLDEQFF
TGTGCCATCAGTGATAAGACATTAGATGAGCAGTTCTTC
>TRBJ1-2|.|.|TRBV6-2/TRBV6-3
CASSLGGSYGYTF
TGTGCCAGCAGTTTGGGGGGAAGCTATGGCTACACCTTC
>TRBJ2-1|.|.|TRBV4-1
CASSPHLGGSYNEQFF
TGCGCCAGCAGCCCACACCTGGGGGGCTCCTACAATGAGCAGTTCTTC
>TRBJ1-4|few|TRBD1|TRBV7-9
CASSFGQELNEKLFF
TGTGCCAGCAGCTTTGGACAGGAGCTCAATGAAAAACTGTTTTTT
>TRBJ1-1|.|.|TRBV19
CASSTGGGLRAEAFF
TGTGCCAGTAGTACCGGGGGAGGATTACGAGCTGAAGCTTTCTTT
>TRBJ1-6|.|TRBD1|TRBV18
CASSSENRGTPLHF
TGTGCCAGCTCATCAGAGAACAGGGGCACACCCCTCCACTTT
>TRBJ2-5|.|TRBD2|TRBV9
CASSVDGLGGETQYF
TGTGCCAGCAGCGTAGATGGGCTGGGAGGGGAGACCCAGTACTTC
>TRBJ2-7|.|TRBD1|TRBV13
CASSRRDRGHEQYF
TGTGCCAGCAGCCGCCGGGACAGGGGCCACGAGCAGTACTTC
>TRBJ1-2|.|.|TRBV5-6
CASSRERGGYTF
TGTGCCAGCAGCAGGGAAAGGGGTGGCTACACCTTC
>TRBJ1-2|.|.|TRBV6-5
CASSYSVDTSYGYTF
TGTGCCAGCAGTTACTCTGTGGACACGTCCTATGGCTACACCTTC
>TRBJ2-7|.|TRBD1|TRBV6-2/TRBV6-3
CASSYMAGGDEQYF
TGTGCCAGCAGTTATATGGCAGGGGGCGACGAGCAGTACTTC